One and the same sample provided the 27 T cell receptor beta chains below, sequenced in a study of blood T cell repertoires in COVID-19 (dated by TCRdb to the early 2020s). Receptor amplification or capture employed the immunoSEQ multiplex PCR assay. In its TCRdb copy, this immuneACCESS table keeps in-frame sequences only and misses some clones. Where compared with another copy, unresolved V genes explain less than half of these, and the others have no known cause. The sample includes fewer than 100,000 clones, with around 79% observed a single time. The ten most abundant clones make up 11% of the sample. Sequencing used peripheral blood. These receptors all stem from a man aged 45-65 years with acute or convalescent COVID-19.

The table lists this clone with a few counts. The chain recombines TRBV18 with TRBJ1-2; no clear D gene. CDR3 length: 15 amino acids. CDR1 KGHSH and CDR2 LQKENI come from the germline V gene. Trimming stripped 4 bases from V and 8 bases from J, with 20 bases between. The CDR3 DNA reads TGTGCCAGCTCACAACCTATAGGCGGGCTCGGAGGCTACACCTTC. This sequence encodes CASSQPIGGLGGYTF. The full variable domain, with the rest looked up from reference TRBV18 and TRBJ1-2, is NAGVMQNPRHLVRRRGQEARLRCSPMKGHSHVYWYRQLPEEGLKFMVYLQKENIIDESGMPKERFSAEFPKEGPSILRIQQVVRGDSAAYFCASSQPIGGLGGYTFGSGTRLTVV.

The CDR3 sequence is CASIMRGTGLSETQYF. The CDR3 coding sequence is TGTGCCAGCATCATGCGAGGGACAGGGCTGAGCGAGACCCAGTACTTC. V usage is TRBV5-4 and J usage is TRBJ2-5; 9 nucleotides agree with TRBD1. In germline, CDR1 is SGHNT, CDR2 YYREEE (reference sequence). Losses at the gene ends were 6 bases for V and 5 bases for J; bases not matched to a gene: 14. This CDR3 spans 16 amino acids.

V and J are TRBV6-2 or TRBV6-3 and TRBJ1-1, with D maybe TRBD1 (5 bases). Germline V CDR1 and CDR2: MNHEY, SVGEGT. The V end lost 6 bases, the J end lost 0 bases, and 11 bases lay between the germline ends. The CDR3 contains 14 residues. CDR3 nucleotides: TGTGCCAGCAGCCCAGGGAGGATGAACACTGAAGCTTTCTTT. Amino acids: CASSPGRMNTEAFF.

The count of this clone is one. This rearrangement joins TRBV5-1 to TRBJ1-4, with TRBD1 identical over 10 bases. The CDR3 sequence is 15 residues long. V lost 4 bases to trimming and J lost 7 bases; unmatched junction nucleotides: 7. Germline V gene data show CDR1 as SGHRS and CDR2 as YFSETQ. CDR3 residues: CASSPTGGQAEKLFF. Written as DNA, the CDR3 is TGCGCCAGCAGCCCGACAGGGGGCCAGGCTGAAAAACTGTTTTTT.

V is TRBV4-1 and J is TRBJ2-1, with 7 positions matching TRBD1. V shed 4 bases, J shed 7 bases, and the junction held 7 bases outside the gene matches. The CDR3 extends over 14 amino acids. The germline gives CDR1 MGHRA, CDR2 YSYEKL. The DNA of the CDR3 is TGCGCCAGCAGCCGAACAGGGGCCTGGAATGAGCAGTTCTTC. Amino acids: CASSRTGAWNEQFF.

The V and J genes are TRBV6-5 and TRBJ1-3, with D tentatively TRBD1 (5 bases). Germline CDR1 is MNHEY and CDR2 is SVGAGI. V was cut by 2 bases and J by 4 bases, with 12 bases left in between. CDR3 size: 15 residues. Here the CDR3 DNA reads TGTGCCAGCAGTTACGAAGGGGCGAAAGGAAACACCATATATTTT. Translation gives CASSYEGAKGNTIYF.

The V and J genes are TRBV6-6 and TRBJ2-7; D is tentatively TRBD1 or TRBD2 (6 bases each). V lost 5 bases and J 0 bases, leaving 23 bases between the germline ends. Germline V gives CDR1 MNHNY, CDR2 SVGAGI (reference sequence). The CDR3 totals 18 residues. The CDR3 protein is CASSRGLETVRNSYEQYF. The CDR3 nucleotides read TGTGCCAGCAGTCGGGGGCTGGAGACAGTACGGAACTCCTACGAGCAGTACTTC.

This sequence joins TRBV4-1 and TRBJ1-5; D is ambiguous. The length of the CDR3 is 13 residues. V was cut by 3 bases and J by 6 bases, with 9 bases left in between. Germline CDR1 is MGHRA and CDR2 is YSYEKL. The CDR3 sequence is CASSQTPSQPQHF. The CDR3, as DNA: TGCGCCAGCAGCCAGACACCCAGTCAGCCCCAGCATTTT.

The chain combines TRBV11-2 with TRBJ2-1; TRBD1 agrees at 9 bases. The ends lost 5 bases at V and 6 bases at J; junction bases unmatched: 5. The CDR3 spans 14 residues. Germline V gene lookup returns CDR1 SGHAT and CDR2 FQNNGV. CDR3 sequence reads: CASSRPDRGNEQFF. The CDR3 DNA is TGTGCCAGCAGCCGTCCGGACAGGGGCAATGAGCAGTTCTTC.

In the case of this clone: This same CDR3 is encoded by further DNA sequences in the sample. Here the CDR3 reads CASSPFGAGGVNQPQHF. The CDR3 DNA sequence: TGTGCCAGCAGCCCCTTCGGGGCGGGGGGCGTCAATCAGCCCCAGCATTTT. The V call is TRBV27, the J call TRBJ1-5, with a possible D match to TRBD1 (6 bases). Trimming took off 6 bases at V and 3 bases at J, with 21 bases between the two ends. There are 17 residues in the CDR3. CDR1 MNHEY and CDR2 SMNVEV come from the germline V gene (reference sequence).

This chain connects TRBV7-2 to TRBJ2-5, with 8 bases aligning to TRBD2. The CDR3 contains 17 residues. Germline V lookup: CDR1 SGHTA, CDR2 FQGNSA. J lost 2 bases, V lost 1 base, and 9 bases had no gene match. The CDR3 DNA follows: TGTGCCAGCAGCTTAGGGTGGGCGGGAGGAGAACAAGAGACCCAGTACTTC. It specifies CASSLGWAGGEQETQYF.

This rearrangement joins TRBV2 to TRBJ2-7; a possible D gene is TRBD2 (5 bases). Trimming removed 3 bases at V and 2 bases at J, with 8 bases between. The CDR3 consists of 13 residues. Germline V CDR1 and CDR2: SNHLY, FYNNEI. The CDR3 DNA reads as TGTGCCAGCAGTGATTGGGAGACCTACGAGCAGTACTTC. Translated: CASSDWETYEQYF.

The CDR3 region has the DNA TGTGCCAGCAGCCTCCAGGGGGCGGGTACAGATACGCAGTATTTT. Amino acid sequence: CASSLQGAGTDTQYF. The chain links TRBV9 to TRBJ2-3; the match to TRBD1 covers 8 bases. CDR1 is SGDLS and CDR2 is YYNGEE in the germline V gene. The CDR3 loop spans 15 amino acids. V shed 4 bases, J shed 3 bases, and the junction held 7 bases outside the gene matches.

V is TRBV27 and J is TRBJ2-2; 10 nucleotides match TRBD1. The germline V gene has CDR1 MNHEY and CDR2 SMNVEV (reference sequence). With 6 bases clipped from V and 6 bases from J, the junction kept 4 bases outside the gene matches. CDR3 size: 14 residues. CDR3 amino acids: CASSRQGAPGELFF. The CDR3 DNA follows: TGTGCCAGCAGCAGACAGGGGGCCCCCGGGGAGCTGTTTTTT.

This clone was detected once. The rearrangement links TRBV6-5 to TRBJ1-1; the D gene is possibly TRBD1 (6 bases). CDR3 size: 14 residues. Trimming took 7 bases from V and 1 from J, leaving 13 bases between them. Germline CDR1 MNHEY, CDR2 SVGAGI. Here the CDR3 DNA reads TGTGCCAGCACCTGGCAGGGGTCGAACACTGAAGCTTTCTTT. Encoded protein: CASTWQGSNTEAFF.

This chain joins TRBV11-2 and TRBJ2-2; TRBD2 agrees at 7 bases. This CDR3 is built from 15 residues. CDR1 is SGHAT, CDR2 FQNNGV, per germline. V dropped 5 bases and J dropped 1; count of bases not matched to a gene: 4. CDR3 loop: CASSPAGENTGELFF. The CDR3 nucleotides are TGTGCCAGCAGCCCGGCGGGGGAGAACACCGGGGAGCTGTTTTTT.

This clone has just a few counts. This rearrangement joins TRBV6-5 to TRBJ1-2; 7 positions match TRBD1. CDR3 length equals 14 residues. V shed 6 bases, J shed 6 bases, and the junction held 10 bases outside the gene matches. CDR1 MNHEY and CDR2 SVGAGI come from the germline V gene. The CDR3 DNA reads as TGTGCCAGCAGATTCTTAGGGGGCAGGGATGGCTACACCTTC. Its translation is CASRFLGGRDGYTF.

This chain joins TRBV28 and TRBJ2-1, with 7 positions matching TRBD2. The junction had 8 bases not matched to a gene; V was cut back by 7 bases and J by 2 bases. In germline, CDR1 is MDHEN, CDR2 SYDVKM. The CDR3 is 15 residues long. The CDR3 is CASTPGRGTYNEQFF. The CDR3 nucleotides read TGTGCCAGCACCCCGGGGAGGGGAACCTACAATGAGCAGTTCTTC.

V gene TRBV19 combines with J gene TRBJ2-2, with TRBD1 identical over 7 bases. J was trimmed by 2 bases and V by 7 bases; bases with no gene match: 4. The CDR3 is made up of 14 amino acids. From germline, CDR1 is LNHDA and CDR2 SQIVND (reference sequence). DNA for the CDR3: TGTGCCAGTATGGGACAGTTAAACACCGGGGAGCTGTTTTTT. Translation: CASMGQLNTGELFF.

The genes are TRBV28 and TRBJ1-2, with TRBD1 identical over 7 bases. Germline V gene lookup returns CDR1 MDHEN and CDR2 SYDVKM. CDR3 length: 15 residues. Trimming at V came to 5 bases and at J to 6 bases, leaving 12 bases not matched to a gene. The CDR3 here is CASSTPGGPYNGYTF. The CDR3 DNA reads TGTGCCAGCAGTACCCCAGGGGGTCCCTACAATGGCTACACCTTC.

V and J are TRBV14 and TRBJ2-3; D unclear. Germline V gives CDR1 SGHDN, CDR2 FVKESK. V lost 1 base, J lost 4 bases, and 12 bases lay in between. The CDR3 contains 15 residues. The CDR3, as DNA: TGTGCCAGCAGCCAAGGGAGCGCCCCGGCAGATACGCAGTATTTT. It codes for CASSQGSAPADTQYF.

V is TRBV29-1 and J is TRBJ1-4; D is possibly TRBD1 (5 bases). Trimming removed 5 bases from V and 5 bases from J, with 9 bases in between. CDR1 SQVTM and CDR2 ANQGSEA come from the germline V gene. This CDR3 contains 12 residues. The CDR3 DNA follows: TGCAGCGTTACAGGCAAGAATGAAAAACTGTTTTTT. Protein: CSVTGKNEKLFF.

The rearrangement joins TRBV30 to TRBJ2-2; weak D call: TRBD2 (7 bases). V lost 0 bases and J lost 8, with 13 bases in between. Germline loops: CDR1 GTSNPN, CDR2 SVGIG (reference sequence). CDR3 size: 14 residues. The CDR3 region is CAWSVRGAQGELFF. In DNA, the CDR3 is TGTGCCTGGAGTGTACGGGGGGCGCAAGGGGAGCTGTTTTTT.

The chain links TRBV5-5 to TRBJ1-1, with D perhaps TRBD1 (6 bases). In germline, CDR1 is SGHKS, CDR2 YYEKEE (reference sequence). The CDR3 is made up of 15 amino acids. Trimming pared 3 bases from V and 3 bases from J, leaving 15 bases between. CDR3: CASSSTTGWDTEAFF. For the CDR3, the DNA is TGTGCCAGCAGCTCTACCACAGGGTGGGACACTGAAGCTTTCTTT.

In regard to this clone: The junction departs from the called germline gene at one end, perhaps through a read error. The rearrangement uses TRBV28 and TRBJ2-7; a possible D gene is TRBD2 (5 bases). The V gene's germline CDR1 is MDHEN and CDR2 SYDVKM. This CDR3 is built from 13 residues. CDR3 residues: CAGRTGKAYEQYF. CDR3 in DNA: TGTGCCGGCAGGACCGGGAAGGCCTACGAGCAGTACTTC.

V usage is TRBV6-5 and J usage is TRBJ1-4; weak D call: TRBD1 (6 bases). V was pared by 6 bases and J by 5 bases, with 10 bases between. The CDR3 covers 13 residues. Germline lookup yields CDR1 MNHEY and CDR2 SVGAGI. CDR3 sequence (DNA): TGTGCCAGCAGGACAGGAGGAAATGAAAAACTGTTTTTT. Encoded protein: CASRTGGNEKLFF.

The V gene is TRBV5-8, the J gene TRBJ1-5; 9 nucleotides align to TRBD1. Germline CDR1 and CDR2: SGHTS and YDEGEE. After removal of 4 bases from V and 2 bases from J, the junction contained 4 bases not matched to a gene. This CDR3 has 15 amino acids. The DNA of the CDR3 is TGTGCCAGCAGCGGAACAGGGGGCGGCAATCAGCCCCAGCATTTT. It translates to CASSGTGGGNQPQHF.